This TCR beta chain emerged from a study of shared clonotypes between healthy human individuals. CDR1 is SEHNR and CDR2 is FQNEAQ in the germline V gene (reference sequence). With 9 bases removed from V and 3 bases from J, the gap between germline ends came to 18 bases. The CDR3 length is 14 residues. The repertoire was sequenced with immunoSEQ multiplex PCR; TCRdb's copy has only in-frame clones and lacks some. The sample holds some 1,400,000 clones, over 95% seen once. The sequence derives from a man aged 25 to 40 in good health. Material: naive CD4+ T cells sorted from blood. Subset defined: CD45RA+ positively selected. The rearrangement uses TRBV7-9 and TRBJ2-7, with D tentatively TRBD1 (6 bases). The CDR3 DNA follows: TGTGCCAGTCAGCGACAGGCACCAGGCTACGAGCAGTACTTC. Translation: CASQRQAPGYEQYF.